This TCR beta chain was retrieved from a study of cytomegalovirus exposure and HLA in healthy donors (dated by TCRdb to about 2017). Regarding the research as a whole: According to an earlier analysis of a few hundred of the donors, 150 million to 200 million T cells yielded over 100 million unique TCR beta sequences and less than 300 Gb of sequence data. Rather than drawing on any new phenotypic data, the later analysis identified candidate immune exposures from TCR beta sequences and the way those sequences occurred across donors. An early release that covered some 630 HLA-typed donors contained about 300 gigabases of sequencing data and tens of millions of unique TCR sequences. An earlier analysis of 500 to 650 of the donors applied high-throughput TCR beta sequencing to assess whether each TCR beta V gene segment acted as functional or pseudogenic. Class I and class II HLA loci were covered by the typing at four-digit resolution. Because of strong linkage in the cohort, 5 or 6 DR-DQ haplotypes were treated as single units for association and clustering. On average, approximately 250,000 unique TCR beta nucleotide sequences were sequenced per donor among some 430 genotyped donors of the cohort, with 15% to 20% of those sequences being non-productive. The T cell repertoires of about 700 subjects were profiled by immunosequencing and related to cytomegalovirus serostatus. To predict cytomegalovirus infection status, the study brought together high-throughput TCR immunosequencing, statistical association of individual TCRs with disease status, and machine learning. A later analysis re-examined previously published TCR beta repertoires from more than 550 donors and added high-resolution HLA genotyping to investigate patterns of TCR occurrence. Donor age, sex, ethnicity and CMV serostatus were collected together with the repertoire data. Typing coverage differed by locus: A, B, C, DRB1 and DQB1 were typed in roughly 629-640 donors, DQA1 in around 500, DPA1 in around 610, and DPB1 in around 490. A later genetic analysis took genome-wide SNP genotypes for about 65% of the roughly 670 donors and used that subset as a discovery cohort. Along with the approximately 620-subject first cohort, a separate validation cohort of over a hundred different subjects was used. The genetic ancestry cluster associated with self-reported Caucasian donors included 81% of the roughly 390 genotyped donors. The study was designed to test whether signatures of past pathogen exposure could be identified by cataloging public T cell receptors. All discovery cohort repertoires had been generated on a single sequencing platform.

Results and caveats for the whole study, not just this receptor: In an earlier analysis of some 500 of the donors, most TCR beta V segments appeared in productive rearrangements about 87% or about 30% of the time, broadly matching IMGT annotations. A total of about 180 TCR beta chains were listed by the study as associated with cytomegalovirus. Compared with the roughly 670-donor mean, donors in an Asian-associated ancestry cluster had fewer N-insertions in productive TCRs, according to a later genetic analysis. A later analysis found that TCR association rates varied across HLA loci, with DRB1 alleles showing the most associated TCRs and HLA-C alleles the fewest. V-gene and J-gene trimming of TCR beta chains was associated with a missense DCLRE1C variant in a later genetic analysis, and the association was replicated in an independent cohort. In this cohort, only TCR beta chains were sequenced, and detectable features were limited by the absence of alpha or paired-chain data. Most CMV-associated TCR beta chains appeared to be HLA-restricted in a later analysis, and the HLA associations seemed to be driven largely by CMV exposure. In vitro tests confirmed that a few of the cytomegalovirus-associated TCR beta chains recognize cytomegalovirus antigens. Some IMGT-functional V segments, including TRBV6-2 and TRBV6-3, could not be distinguished by the 87-base-pair reads and were therefore excluded. Specific HLA alleles were associated with 15,000 to 20,000 TCR beta sequences at a false discovery rate of 0.05 in a later analysis. Linkage disequilibrium might explain the correlated functional status among segregating V segments, but an unknown experimental factor could not be excluded. When HLA alleles, especially DR and DQ, strongly co-occurred, TCR associations were difficult to assign to individual alleles. The only immune exposure information available for the cohort was CMV serostatus. In a later analysis, HLA-associated TCR beta chains were found to be more clonally expanded and to have lower generation probabilities than equally common non-associated chains. It was suggested by the authors that the approach could potentially be generalized to other disease states and immunological phenotypes. Seventeen rarely observed V segments, including chromosome 9 orphons, were excluded from the earlier analysis of about 500 of the donors because counts were too low. While some public TCRs were present in many individuals, most TCR sequences turned up only very rarely across donors. A cluster of highly shared sequence variants was judged likely to be a technical artifact of the sequencing pipeline. Cytomegalovirus status was reported to be diagnosed by the classifier with high specificity and sensitivity in both the original and validation cohorts. Presence/absence analyses assumed roughly uniform sequencing depth across donors, an assumption that may not hold. Because HLA typing was missing for some donors at each locus, association tests included only the typed subset. A further reported finding was that TCR beta sequences accurately predicted the HLA-A and HLA-B alleles for most subjects in the first cohort. Several of the top co-occurrence clusters appeared to be linked to parvovirus B19, influenza, CMV and Epstein-Barr virus, according to a later analysis.

The library was made by the immunoSEQ multiplex PCR assay. For the multiplex PCR, a mixture combining 60 forward primers for TCR Vbeta segments and 13 reverse primers for TCR Jbeta segments was used. The CDR3 region of rearranged TCR beta genes was amplified from genomic DNA by a multiplex PCR assay. The amplified TCR beta libraries were sequenced on the Illumina HiSeq System as 87-base-pair reads. In the original analysis: A later analysis counted about 80 million unique TCR beta chains across the 666 repertoires, and around 9.9 million of these chains were shared by at least two donors. A nearest-neighbor algorithm error-corrected the raw reads and collapsed the reads into unique sequences, merging closely related sequences to remove PCR and sequencing errors. To assign V, D and J gene segments, CDR3 sequences were aligned to IMGT reference sequences. For a sequence to be retained, at least a six-nucleotide match to both a V gene segment and a J gene segment was required. A rearrangement counted as productive if the CDR3 had no stop codons and remained in frame with V and J, and every other rearrangement counted as non-productive. CDR3 was defined according to IMGT convention as the region running from the second conserved V-encoded cysteine to the conserved J-encoded phenylalanine. The earlier analysis of 500 to 650 of the donors excluded any sequence lacking an unambiguous match to a single V gene segment. In an earlier analysis of 587 of the donors, a V segment was called functional when productive rearrangements were above 56.7%, and segregating when the standard deviation between donors exceeded 5%. To diagnose cytomegalovirus status from the catalog of TCR beta chain sequences, a statistical classification framework was built. In a later analysis, V and J genes were assigned by comparing TCR nucleotide sequences against IMGT/GENE-DB human TR gene sequences. In a later analysis, CDR3 sequences and most-parsimonious VDJ recombination scenarios were assigned using the TCRdist pipeline. A later analysis defined each TCR beta chain by its CDR3 amino acid sequence plus V-gene family, and excluded reads lacking a unique V-gene family. To address suspected cross-contamination and a sequencing artifact, a later analysis removed around 590 highly shared, low-generation-probability nucleotide sequences. In a later analysis, a clonal expansion index was calculated for each public chain from normalized within-repertoire ranks of inferred template counts. Generation probabilities in a later analysis came from a VDJ recombination model fitted to out-of-frame rearrangements, and those results were checked against IGoR. Hypergeometric tests were used in a later analysis to score TCR-TCR, TCR-HLA and TCR-CMV co-occurrence, with a repertoire-size bias correction applied to the TCR pairs. In a later analysis, false discovery rates were estimated by permuting HLA or CMV assignments 20 times. In a later analysis, co-occurring TCRs were grouped using DBSCAN, and TCRdist sequence similarity was added for clustering within HLA-allele-positive subsets. For co-occurrence clustering, repertoires with fewer than 30,000 or more than 120,000 public chains were excluded, along with five repertoires with anomalous nucleotide sharing. TCRdb holds this immuneACCESS table with in-frame rearrangements only. Some clones are missing; in checked studies, unresolved V genes explain under half, and the rest has no known cause. That table is the source of V, J and clone size, and D and trimming were worked out from the DNA. The sample table lists 150,000 to 200,000 clones, 70% to 85% of them with a count of one. About 2.5% of the sample is in the top ten clones.

CDR1 and CDR2 are read off the germline V gene (reference sequence) as SEHNR and FQNEAQ. The CDR3 runs 16 residues from the cysteine to the phenylalanine. The read is trimmed to its CDR3 DNA, 48 bases read in frame from base 1. V loses 5 bases at its end and J loses 1 base; junction bases beyond the gene matches: 9. In total, around 600 healthy bone marrow donors made up the cohort. At the time of sampling, every cohort member was nominally healthy, though immune exposures that went unrecorded were likely present. CMV serostatus was positive for about 300 and negative for about 55% of the roughly 670 cohort members, and was not recorded for this donor. A peripheral blood sample was provided by each donor, and peripheral blood mononuclear cells were used for TCR beta sequencing. Genomic DNA was extracted from the blood cell samples with the Qiagen DNeasy Blood Extraction Kit. Points on this clone: Its antigen is still unknown. It has no much larger one-base neighbor in the sample; base qualities were not kept.

Sequencing used PBMCs. The chain is assembled from TRBV7-9 and TRBJ1-1, and 8 junctional nucleotides match TRBD1. This sequence was found in a human donor in good health. The DNA reads TGTGCCAGCAGCCCACGGACAGGGAGGAGGAACACTGAAGCTTTCTTT. Its protein product is CASSPRTGRRNTEAFF.